This T cell receptor beta chain was sequenced for a study of OX40 agonist ivuxolimab in advanced cancers. Measured with immunoSEQ multiplex PCR; TCRdb has only the in-frame clones, and not every one. The repertoire holds 50,000 or so clones, with 80% to 90% as singletons. Germline CDR1 and CDR2: MNHNY and SVGAGI (reference sequence). The CDR3 spans 14 residues. The V end lost 4 bases, the J end lost 0 bases, and 9 bases lay between the germline ends. The TCR was taken from an adult with an advanced solid tumor such as melanoma, head and neck, liver or kidney cancer. The V gene is TRBV6-6, the J gene TRBJ1-2; no firm D call. The material was CD4+ or CD8+ T cells sorted from blood, obtained in a trial of the OX40 agonist ivuxolimab. The CDR3 spells CASSSTFTNYGYTF. CDR3 sequence (DNA): TGTGCCAGCAGTTCTACCTTTACTAACTATGGCTACACCTTC.